The T cell receptor (beta chain) described here comes from a study of T cell responses to AZD1222 COVID-19 vaccine. Germline V CDR1 and CDR2: SQVTM, ANQGSEA. After removal of 7 bases from V and 0 bases from J, the junction contained 8 bases not matched to a gene. The CDR3 runs to 15 residues. Study observations and caveats: Samples come after the peak T cell response, not at day 14. Two AZD1222 administrations were followed by greater Spike-specific TCR breadth and depth. It was only a handful of AZD1222 recipients who were seropositive at baseline.

Comment on this clone: What it binds is not known.

TCRdb's copy holds only in-frame clones and misses some; the assay was immunoSEQ multiplex PCR. This table has approximately 120,000 clones, 90% appearing once. This chain connects TRBV29-1 to TRBJ2-1; the match to TRBD2 covers 8 bases. The TCR sequence derives from an adult in good health. The specimen comprised peripheral blood, sampled on day 0 of MenACWY control vaccination. CDR3 DNA sequence: TGCAGCGCCGTTGCGGGAGGCTTCTCCTACAATGAGCAGTTCTTC. Translating gives CSAVAGGFSYNEQFF.